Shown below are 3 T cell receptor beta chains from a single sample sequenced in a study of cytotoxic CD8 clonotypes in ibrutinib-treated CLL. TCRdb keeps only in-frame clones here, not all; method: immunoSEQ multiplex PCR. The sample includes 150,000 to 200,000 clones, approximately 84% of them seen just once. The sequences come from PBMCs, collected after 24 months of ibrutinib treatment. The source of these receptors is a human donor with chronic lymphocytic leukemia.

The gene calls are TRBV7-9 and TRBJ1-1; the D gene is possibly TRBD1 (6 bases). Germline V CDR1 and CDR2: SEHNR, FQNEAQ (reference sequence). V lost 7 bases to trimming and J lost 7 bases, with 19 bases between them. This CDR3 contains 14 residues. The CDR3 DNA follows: TGTGCCAGCAACCGAAAAGGGGGGACGGATGAAGCTTTCTTT. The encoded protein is CASNRKGGTDEAFF.

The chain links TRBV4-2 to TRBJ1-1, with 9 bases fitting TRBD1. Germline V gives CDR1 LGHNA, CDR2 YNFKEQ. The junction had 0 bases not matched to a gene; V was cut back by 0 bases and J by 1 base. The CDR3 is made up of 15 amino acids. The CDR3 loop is CASSQEGQGNTEAFF. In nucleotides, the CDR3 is TGTGCCAGCAGCCAAGAGGGACAGGGGAACACTGAAGCTTTCTTT.

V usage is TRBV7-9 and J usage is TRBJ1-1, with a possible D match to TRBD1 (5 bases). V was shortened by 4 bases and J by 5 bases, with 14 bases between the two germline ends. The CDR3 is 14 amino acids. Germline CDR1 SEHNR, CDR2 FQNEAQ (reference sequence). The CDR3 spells CASSSVSGLTEAFF. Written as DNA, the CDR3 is TGTGCCAGCAGCTCCGTATCAGGGTTGACTGAAGCTTTCTTT.